This T cell receptor beta chain comes out of a study of blood T cell repertoires in COVID-19. The V end was cut by 5 bases, the J end by 0 bases, with 12 bases between. The V gene's germline CDR1 is LNHNV and CDR2 YYDKDF (reference sequence). The CDR3 spans 15 residues. Some clones are missing from TCRdb's copy, which holds only in-frame ones; the method was immunoSEQ multiplex PCR. The profile shows 260,000 or so clones, 84% of them singletons. Material: peripheral blood. V and J are TRBV15 and TRBJ2-3; a weak D match, TRBD1 (6 bases). The origin of this receptor is a human donor in a cohort sampled during active COVID-19. CDR3 bases: TGTGCCACCAGCGGTCGGACAGTTAGCACAGATACGCAGTATTTT. Translating gives CATSGRTVSTDTQYF.